This T cell receptor (beta chain) was identified in a study of blood T cell repertoires in COVID-19. Study context: The United States, Italy and Spain were the sources of the acute and convalescent COVID-19 samples.

With V trimmed by 6 bases and J by 6 bases, 11 bases remained unmatched. Germline V gives CDR1 SNHLY, CDR2 FYNNEI. This CDR3 has 16 residues. Libraries were prepared by immunoSEQ multiplex PCR; TCRdb keeps only in-frame clonotypes and omits some of them. The repertoire holds roughly 400,000 clones, less than 95% seen once, with roughly 0.66% in the top ten. The sequencing sample was made of PBMCs or T cells enriched from blood (not recorded which). This clonotype originated in a man between 18 and 35 years old who had recovered from COVID-19. This chain joins TRBV2 and TRBJ2-1; 10 bases are a match to TRBD2. The CDR3 bases are TGTGCCAGCAGGCAATCTAGCGGGAGAGGGCTCAATGAGCAGTTCTTC. As protein: CASRQSSGRGLNEQFF.